This TCR beta chain was captured in a study of cytomegalovirus exposure and HLA in healthy donors. This PCR relied on a set of 60 Vbeta primers and 13 Jbeta primers. Measured with immunoSEQ multiplex PCR; TCRdb has only the in-frame clones, and not every one. This repertoire shows some 120,000 clones, approximately 82% found once; its top ten account for 2.5% to 3%. Trimming removed 4 bases from V and 6 bases from J, with 16 bases in between. This CDR3 has 14 amino acids. Germline CDR1 SGHRS, CDR2 YFSETQ. Findings and limits, study-wide: Associated with cytomegalovirus, according to the listing, were about 160 TCR beta chains. It was assumed in the presence/absence analyses that sequencing depth was roughly uniform across donors. An ancestry cluster, one associated with Asian ancestry, reportedly showed fewer N-insertions than the approximately 660-donor mean in a later analysis. V- and J-gene trimming of TCR beta was linked (in a later analysis) to a missense DCLRE1C variant.

This clone was seen just once. The antigen is unknown. Sample: PBMCs. The chain combines TRBV5-1 with TRBJ2-5; D is possibly TRBD2 (6 bases). The TCR was taken from a woman in her late teens or twenties in good health and CMV-seropositive. The CDR3 bases are TGCGCCAGCAGCCCAGTCGCGGGGTGGCAGACCCAGTACTTC. Translating it yields CASSPVAGWQTQYF.